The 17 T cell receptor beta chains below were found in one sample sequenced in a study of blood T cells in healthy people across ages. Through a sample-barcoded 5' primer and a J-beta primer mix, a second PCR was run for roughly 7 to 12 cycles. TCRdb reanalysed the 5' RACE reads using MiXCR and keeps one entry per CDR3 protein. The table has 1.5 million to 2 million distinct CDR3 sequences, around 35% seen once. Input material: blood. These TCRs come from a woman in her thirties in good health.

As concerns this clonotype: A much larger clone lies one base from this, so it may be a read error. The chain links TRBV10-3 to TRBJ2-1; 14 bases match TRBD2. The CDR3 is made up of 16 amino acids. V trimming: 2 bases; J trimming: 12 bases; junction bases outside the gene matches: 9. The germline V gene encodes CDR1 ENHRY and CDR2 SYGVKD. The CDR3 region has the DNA TGTGCCATCAGTGAGGGACTAGCGGGAGGAGGCGATGGGCAGTTCTTC. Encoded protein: CAISEGLAGGGDGQFF.

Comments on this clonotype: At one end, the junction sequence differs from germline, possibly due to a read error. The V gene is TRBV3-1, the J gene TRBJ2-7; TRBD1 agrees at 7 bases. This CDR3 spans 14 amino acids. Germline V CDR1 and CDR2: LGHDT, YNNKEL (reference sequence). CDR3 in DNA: TGTACCAGCAGCCAAGGGGGCAGGGCCTACGAGCAGTACTTC. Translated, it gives CTSSQGGRAYEQYF.

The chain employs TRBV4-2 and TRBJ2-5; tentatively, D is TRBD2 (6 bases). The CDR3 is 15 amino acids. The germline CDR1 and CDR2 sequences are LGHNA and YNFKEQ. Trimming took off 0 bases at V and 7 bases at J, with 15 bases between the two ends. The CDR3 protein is CASSQEGGATRTQYF. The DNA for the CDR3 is TGTGCCAGCAGCCAAGAGGGCGGGGCCACAAGGACCCAGTACTTC.

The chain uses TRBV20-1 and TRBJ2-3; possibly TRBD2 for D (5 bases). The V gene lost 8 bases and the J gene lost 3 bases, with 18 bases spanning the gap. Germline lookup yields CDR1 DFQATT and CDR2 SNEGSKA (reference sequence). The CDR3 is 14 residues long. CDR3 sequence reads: CSPTGSLGTDTQYF. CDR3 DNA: TGCAGTCCCACGGGGAGTCTGGGAACAGATACGCAGTATTTT.

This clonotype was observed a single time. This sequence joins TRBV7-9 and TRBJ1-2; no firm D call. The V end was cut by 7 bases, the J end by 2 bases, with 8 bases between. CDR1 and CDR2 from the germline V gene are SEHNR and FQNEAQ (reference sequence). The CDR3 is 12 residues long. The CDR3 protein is CASNSLNYGYTF. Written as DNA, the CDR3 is TGTGCCAGCAACTCTTTAAACTATGGCTACACCTTC. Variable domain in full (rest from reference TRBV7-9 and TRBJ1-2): DTGVSQNPRHKITKRGQNVTFRCDPISEHNRLYWYRQTLGQGPEFLTYFQNEAQLEKSRLLSDRFSAERPKGSFSTLEIQRTEQGDSAMYLCASNSLNYGYTFGSGTRLTVV.

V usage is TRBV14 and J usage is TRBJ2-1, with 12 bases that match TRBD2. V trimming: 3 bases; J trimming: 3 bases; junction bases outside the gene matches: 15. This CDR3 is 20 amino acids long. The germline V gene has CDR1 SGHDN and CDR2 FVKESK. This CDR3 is CASSHGLAGLSPGFYNEQFF. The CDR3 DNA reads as TGTGCCAGCAGCCACGGACTAGCGGGGTTATCACCGGGGTTCTACAATGAGCAGTTCTTC.

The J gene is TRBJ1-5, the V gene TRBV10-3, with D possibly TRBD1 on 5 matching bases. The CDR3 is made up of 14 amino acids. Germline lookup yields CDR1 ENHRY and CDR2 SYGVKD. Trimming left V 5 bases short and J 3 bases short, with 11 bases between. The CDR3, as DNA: TGTGCCATCAGTCCGGGACTTAACAATCAGCCCCAGCATTTT. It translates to CAISPGLNNQPQHF.

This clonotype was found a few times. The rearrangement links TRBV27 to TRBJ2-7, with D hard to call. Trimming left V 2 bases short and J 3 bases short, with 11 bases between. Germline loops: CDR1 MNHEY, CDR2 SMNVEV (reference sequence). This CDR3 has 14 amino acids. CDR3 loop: CASSLGHGLYEQYF. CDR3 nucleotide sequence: TGTGCCAGCAGTTTAGGCCATGGGCTCTACGAGCAGTACTTC.

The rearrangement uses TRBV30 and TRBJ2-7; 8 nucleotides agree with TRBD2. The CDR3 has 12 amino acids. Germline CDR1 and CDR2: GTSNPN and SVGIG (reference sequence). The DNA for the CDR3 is TGTGCTGGCGGGGGGAGTACCTACGAGCAGTACTTC. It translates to CAGGGSTYEQYF.

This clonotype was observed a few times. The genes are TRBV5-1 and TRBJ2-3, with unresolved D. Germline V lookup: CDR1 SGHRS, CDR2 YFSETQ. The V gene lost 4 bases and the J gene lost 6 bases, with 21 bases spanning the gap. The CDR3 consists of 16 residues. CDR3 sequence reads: CASSRVVQKHKDTQYF. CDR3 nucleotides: TGCGCCAGCAGCCGAGTGGTACAAAAACACAAGGATACGCAGTATTTT. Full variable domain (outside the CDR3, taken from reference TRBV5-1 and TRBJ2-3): KAGVTQTPRYLIKTRGQQVTLSCSPISGHRSVSWYQQTPGQGLQFLFEYFSETQRNKGNFPGRFSGRQFSNSRSEMNVSTLELGDSALYLCASSRVVQKHKDTQYFGPGTRLTVL.

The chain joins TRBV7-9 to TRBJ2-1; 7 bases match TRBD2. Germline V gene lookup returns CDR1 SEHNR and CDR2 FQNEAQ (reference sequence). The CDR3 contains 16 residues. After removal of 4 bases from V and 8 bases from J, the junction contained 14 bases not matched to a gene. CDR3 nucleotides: TGTGCCAGCAGCTCCCCGGCGGGAGTGGTGAGGGATGAGCAGTTCTTC. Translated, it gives CASSSPAGVVRDEQFF. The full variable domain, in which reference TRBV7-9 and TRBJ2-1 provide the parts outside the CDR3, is DTGVSQNPRHKITKRGQNVTFRCDPISEHNRLYWYRQTLGQGPEFLTYFQNEAQLEKSRLLSDRFSAERPKGSFSTLEIQRTEQGDSAMYLCASSSPAGVVRDEQFFGPGTRLTVL.

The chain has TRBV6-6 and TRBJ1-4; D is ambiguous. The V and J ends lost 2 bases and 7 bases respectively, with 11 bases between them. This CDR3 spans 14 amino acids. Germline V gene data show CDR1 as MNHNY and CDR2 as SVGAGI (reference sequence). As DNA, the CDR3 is TGTGCCAGCAGTTACCCACCCTACGGTGAAAAACTGTTTTTT. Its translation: CASSYPPYGEKLFF.

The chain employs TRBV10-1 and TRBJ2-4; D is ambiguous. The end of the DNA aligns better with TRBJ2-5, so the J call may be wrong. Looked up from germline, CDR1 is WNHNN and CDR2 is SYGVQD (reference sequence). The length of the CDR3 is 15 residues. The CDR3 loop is CASSVSVGRQETQYF. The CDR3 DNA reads TGCGCCAGCAGTGTAAGCGTTGGGCGACAAGAGACCCAGTACTTC.

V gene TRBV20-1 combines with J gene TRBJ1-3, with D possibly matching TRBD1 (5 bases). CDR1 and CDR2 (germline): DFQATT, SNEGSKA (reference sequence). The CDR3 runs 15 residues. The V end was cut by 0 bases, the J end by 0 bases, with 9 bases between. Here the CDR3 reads CSARDPGSSGNTIYF. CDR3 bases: TGCAGTGCTAGAGATCCAGGGAGCTCTGGAAACACCATATATTTT.

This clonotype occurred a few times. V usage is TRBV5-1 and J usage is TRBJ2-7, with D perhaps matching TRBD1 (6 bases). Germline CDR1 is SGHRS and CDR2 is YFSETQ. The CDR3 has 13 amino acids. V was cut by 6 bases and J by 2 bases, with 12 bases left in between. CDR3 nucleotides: TGCGCCAGCACGCGCGACAGGACCTACGAGCAGTACTTC. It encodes CASTRDRTYEQYF. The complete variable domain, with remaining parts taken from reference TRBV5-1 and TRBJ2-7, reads KAGVTQTPRYLIKTRGQQVTLSCSPISGHRSVSWYQQTPGQGLQFLFEYFSETQRNKGNFPGRFSGRQFSNSRSEMNVSTLELGDSALYLCASTRDRTYEQYFGPGTRLTVT.

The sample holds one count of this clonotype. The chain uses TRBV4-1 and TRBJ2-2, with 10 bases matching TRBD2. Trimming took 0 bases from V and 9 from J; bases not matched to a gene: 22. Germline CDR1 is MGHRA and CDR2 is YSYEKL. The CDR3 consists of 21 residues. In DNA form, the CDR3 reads TGCGCCAGCAGCCAAGATCTAGGAGCGGGAGGGAAGCTGGGCGAAGGACGGGAGCTGTTTTTT. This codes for CASSQDLGAGGKLGEGRELFF.

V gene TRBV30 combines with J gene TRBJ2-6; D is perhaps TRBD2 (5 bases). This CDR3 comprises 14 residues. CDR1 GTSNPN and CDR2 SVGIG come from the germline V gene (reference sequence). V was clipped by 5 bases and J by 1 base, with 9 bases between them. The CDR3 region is CAWRRLSGANVLTF. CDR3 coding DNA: TGTGCCTGGCGAAGACTATCTGGGGCCAACGTCCTGACTTTC.